These T cell receptor beta chains were read from a single sample in a study of control samples from healthy donors and cancer patients. Using immunoSEQ multiplex PCR, the repertoire was profiled, and TCRdb retains in-frame clones only, with some absent. The profile shows some 130,000 clones, 75% to 95% of them singletons. What was sequenced was blood. The receptors originated from a man aged 40-49 years in good health. Both conserved end residues are part of each CDR3. Fields, in order: D gene, clone size, J gene, V gene, CDR3 protein, CDR3 DNA. The D gene is left open where the match is weak. Some rows mark clone size as missing; the rest say once, few, many or name a class of expanded clone.

>.|.|TRBJ2-1|TRBV6-2/TRBV6-3
CASSYSPQLNNEQFF
TGTGCCAGCAGTTACTCACCGCAACTAAACAATGAGCAGTTCTTC
>.|.|TRBJ2-3|TRBV18
CASSPEGGRRIDTQYF
TGTGCCAGCTCACCAGAGGGGGGTCGACGGATAGATACGCAGTATTTT
>.|.|TRBJ1-5|TRBV19
CASDWEGSQPQHF
TGTGCCAGTGATTGGGAGGGAAGTCAGCCCCAGCATTTT
>.|.|TRBJ1-1|TRBV29-1
CSVAVGGAEAFF
TGCAGCGTTGCTGTTGGGGGAGCTGAAGCTTTCTTT
>.|.|TRBJ2-1|TRBV5-5
CASSLALRSVDEQFF
TGTGCCAGCAGCTTGGCCCTGCGGTCGGTCGATGAGCAGTTCTTC
>.|once|TRBJ2-7|TRBV3-1/TRBV3-2
CASSRDLPYEQYF
TGTGCCAGCAGCCGGGACCTTCCCTACGAGCAGTACTTC
>.|once|TRBJ2-3|TRBV7-3
CASSSPATDSTDTQYF
TGTGCCAGCAGCTCTCCCGCGACGGACTCCACAGATACGCAGTATTTT
>.|.|TRBJ2-5|TRBV6-6
CATRGGPTSQETQYF
TGTGCCACTAGGGGGGGACCGACCTCACAAGAGACCCAGTACTTC
>.|.|TRBJ1-2|TRBV6-5
CASSPLRGGNYGYTF
TGTGCCAGCAGTCCTCTTAGGGGAGGCAACTATGGCTACACCTTC
>.|.|TRBJ1-5|TRBV30
CAWSVSAVNQPQHF
TGTGCCTGGAGTGTGTCGGCGGTCAATCAGCCCCAGCATTTT
>TRBD1|.|TRBJ1-2|TRBV19
CASKVGQGVIYGYTF
TGTGCCAGTAAAGTCGGGCAGGGGGTAATCTATGGCTACACCTTC
>.|once|TRBJ1-5|TRBV15
CATSRDGATPNQPQHF
TGTGCCACCAGCAGAGATGGGGCCACGCCAAATCAGCCCCAGCATTTT
>.|.|TRBJ1-4|TRBV6-5
CASRRGGEKLFF
TGTGCCAGCCGGAGGGGGGGGGAAAAACTGTTTTTT
>.|.|TRBJ1-1|TRBV6-2/TRBV6-3
CASSFLTPPRATEAFF
TGTGCCAGCAGTTTTCTAACTCCCCCCCGGGCGACTGAAGCTTTCTTT
>TRBD1|once|TRBJ1-1|TRBV10-3
CAISPHGQEGSAFF
TGTGCCATCAGTCCTCATGGACAGGAGGGAAGTGCTTTCTTT
>TRBD2|.|TRBJ2-5|TRBV19
CASSIGLAVQETQYF
TGTGCCAGTAGTATAGGACTAGCGGTCCAAGAGACCCAGTACTTC
>TRBD1|once|TRBJ2-3|TRBV6-6
CASSRQGAGTDTQYF
TGTGCCAGCAGCCGACAGGGGGCTGGCACAGATACGCAGTATTTT